Listed here are 4 T cell receptor beta chains from one sample, sequenced in a study of T cell repertoires in cytomegalovirus infection (dated by TCRdb to 2018 to 2020). The antigens for these receptors are not known. Data came from an Illumina HiSeq 1500. The public reads were quality trimmed at Q25 with fastp and then assembled into clones with MiXCR by TCRdb, keeping productive beta chains. Entries that share a CDR3 protein sequence are merged under the most common genes and DNA. The sample table shows about 130,000 distinct CDR3 sequences, and 20% to 30% are seen once. The top ten clonotypes cover roughly 35% of the sample. Sequenced: PBMCs, sequenced either directly or after in vitro stimulation (not recorded which). Source of these receptors: a human donor in good health (CMV status not recorded). Some clones in this sample may be carry-over from other donors' samples.

This clonotype turned up a few times. V is TRBV20-1 and J is TRBJ2-1; 9 bases map to TRBD2. V lost 5 bases to trimming and J lost 4 bases; unmatched junction nucleotides: 6. The CDR3 length is 14 residues. CDR1 and CDR2 from the germline V gene are DFQATT and SNEGSKA (reference sequence). The CDR3 nucleotides are TGCAGTGCTCCGAGGGCGGGAGGGTACAATGAGCAGTTCTTC. Amino acids: CSAPRAGGYNEQFF.

This clonotype was observed many times. V and J are TRBV7-2 and TRBJ2-7; no firm D call. In germline, CDR1 is SGHTA, CDR2 FQGNSA. The germline V and J ends were trimmed by 2 bases and 3 bases, with 8 bases remaining between them. The CDR3 covers 13 residues. The CDR3 coding sequence is TGTGCCAGCAGCTTATCAGGAAGCTACGAGCAGTACTTC. Encoded protein: CASSLSGSYEQYF.

This clonotype has more than one count but fewer than ten. The rearrangement links TRBV4-2 to TRBJ1-2, with no clear D. Germline lookup yields CDR1 LGHNA and CDR2 YNFKEQ. The CDR3 covers 14 residues. Trimming left V 0 bases short and J 10 bases short, with 15 bases between. The CDR3 region has the DNA TGTGCCAGCAGCCAAGATCGAGGCCTGCAGGACTACACCTTC. This codes for CASSQDRGLQDYTF.

The chain links TRBV2 to TRBJ1-6; 10 bases match TRBD1. From germline, CDR1 is SNHLY and CDR2 FYNNEI. The CDR3 runs 16 residues. V shed 5 bases, J shed 6 bases, and the junction held 7 bases outside the gene matches. CDR3 residues: CASSRDRGRLNSPLHF. The CDR3 bases are TGTGCCAGCAGTCGGGACAGGGGAAGACTTAATTCACCCCTCCACTTT.